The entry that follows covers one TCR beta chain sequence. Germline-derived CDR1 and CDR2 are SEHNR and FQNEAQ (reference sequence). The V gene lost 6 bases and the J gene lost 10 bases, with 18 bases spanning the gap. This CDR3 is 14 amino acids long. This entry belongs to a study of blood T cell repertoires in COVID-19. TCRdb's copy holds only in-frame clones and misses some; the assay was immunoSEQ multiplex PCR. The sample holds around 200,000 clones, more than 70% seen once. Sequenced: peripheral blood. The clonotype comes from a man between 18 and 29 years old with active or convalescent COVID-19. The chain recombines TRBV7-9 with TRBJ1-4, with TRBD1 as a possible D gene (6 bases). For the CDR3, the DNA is TGTGCCAGCAGTCTACAGGGAGTGGCTGGAAAACTGTTTTTT. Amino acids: CASSLQGVAGKLFF.